These 3 T cell receptor beta chains came from one sample sequenced in a study of T cells expressing NK-cell markers. TCRdb re-called the 5' RACE reads and gives one entry per CDR3 protein, without DNA. The sample includes some 340,000 distinct CDR3 sequences. Sequences were obtained from blood T cells: a sorted CD56 or NKG2C T cell subset, CD4+ or CD8+ T cells, or bulk PBMC T cells (not recorded which). These receptors were collected from a man between 18 and 69 years old in good health.

The gene calls are TRBV3-1 and TRBJ2-3; TCRdb outputs TRBD2, but without DNA this stays unchecked. Germline loops: CDR1 LGHDT, CDR2 YNNKEL (reference sequence). The CDR3 loop spans 15 amino acids. The CDR3 here is CASSQFVSGADTQYF.

The V gene is TRBV6-5, the J gene TRBJ2-1; checking the TCRdb D call of TRBD1 is not possible without DNA. The CDR3 spans 18 residues. From germline, CDR1 is MNHEY and CDR2 SVGAGI. CDR3 protein: CASSYRTRTGAGYNEQFF.

The J gene is TRBJ2-6, the V gene TRBV20-1. This CDR3 is 14 amino acids long. Germline V lookup: CDR1 DFQATT, CDR2 SNEGSKA (reference sequence). The CDR3 sequence is CSASAYSGANVLTF.